These 7 T cell receptor beta chains were sequenced from one sample in a study of tumor-infiltrating lymphocytes in oesophageal squamous cell carcinoma. TCRdb re-analysed the PCR reads in MiXCR, keeping a single row per CDR3 protein. The table includes roughly 16,000 distinct CDR3 sequences, 44% detected once. The sequenced sample was blood. The receptors derive from a female donor with esophageal squamous cell carcinoma.

This clonotype was seen repeatedly, ten times or more. The chain joins TRBV12-3 or TRBV12-4 to TRBJ2-3; 12 nucleotides match TRBD2. The CDR3 is made up of 18 amino acids. After removal of 2 bases from V and 0 bases from J, the junction contained 6 bases not matched to a gene. CDR3 coding DNA: TGTGCCAGCAGTTTAAGTGGACTAGCGGGGACTAGCACAGATACGCAGTATTTT. As protein: CASSLSGLAGTSTDTQYF.

By share, this clonotype ranks as medium-sized (0.01 to 0.1%). The CDR3 sequence: CASSSNPSGRFDNEQFF. As DNA, the CDR3 is TGTGCCAGCAGCTCAAACCCTAGCGGGAGATTTGATAATGAGCAGTTCTTC. This chain joins TRBV7-3 and TRBJ2-1; TRBD2 aligns across 10 bases. With 4 bases clipped from V and 7 bases from J, the junction kept 13 bases outside the gene matches. The V gene's germline CDR1 is SGHTA and CDR2 FQGTGA. The CDR3 totals 17 residues. The full variable domain, in which reference TRBV7-3 and TRBJ2-1 provide the parts outside the CDR3, is GAGVSQTPSNKVTEKGKYVELRCDPISGHTALYWYRQSLGQGPEFLIYFQGTGAADDSGLPNDRFFAVRPEGSVSTLKIQRTERGDSAVYLCASSSNPSGRFDNEQFFGPGTRLTVL.

This clonotype has ten or more counts. The genes are TRBV27 and TRBJ2-5, with 9 bases matching TRBD1. The J call may be incorrect, as the DNA end agrees better with TRBJ2-7. The CDR3 extends over 18 amino acids. Germline V gene lookup returns CDR1 MNHEY and CDR2 SMNVEV (reference sequence). CDR3 amino acids: CASRPGTGSRQGVYEQYF. The CDR3, as DNA: TGTGCCAGCAGACCCGGGACAGGGTCTAGACAGGGGGTCTACGAGCAGTACTTC.

This clonotype was seen a few times. The chain couples TRBV28 to TRBJ1-1; a possible D gene is TRBD1 (6 bases). The length of the CDR3 is 11 residues. The V end lost 10 bases, the J end lost 6 bases, and 12 bases lay between the germline ends. Germline lookup yields CDR1 MDHEN and CDR2 SYDVKM. The CDR3 reads CATRGRPEAFF. The DNA of the CDR3 is TGTGCCACCAGGGGACGCCCTGAAGCTTTCTTT.

This clonotype occurred a few times. The CDR3 carries no conserved terminal phenylalanine or tryptophan, so it likely arises from a read error. The DNA is omitted, as the CDR3 cannot be located on it reliably, and the CDR3 follows TCRdb's listing. The rearrangement links TRBV14 to TRBJ2-1; TRBD1, the D gene given by the table, was not confirmed from the DNA. The CDR3 adds up to 18 amino acids, both ends counted. The germline CDR1 and CDR2 sequences are SGHDN and FVKESK. The CDR3 loop reads CASSPPGRRTHSPLHFGN.

This clonotype was counted ten times or more. Likely a read error: the CDR3 ends without its conserved phenylalanine or tryptophan. Because the CDR3's place on the DNA is in doubt, the DNA is left out and the CDR3 is given as listed by TCRdb. This chain joins TRBV7-2 and TRBJ2-1; the table's D call, TRBD1, has no DNA check behind it. The CDR3 totals 14 residues, both ends included. CDR1 SGHTA and CDR2 FQGNSA come from the germline V gene. CDR3: CASADSHYGYTFGS.

The chain carries TRBV6-1 and TRBJ2-3; D is ambiguous. The germline V and J ends were trimmed by 1 base and 7 bases, with 6 bases remaining between them. Per the germline V gene, CDR1 is MNHNS and CDR2 is SASEGT. The length of the CDR3 is 12 residues. The CDR3 reads CASSEVGNTQYF. CDR3 coding DNA: TGTGCCAGCAGTGAAGTGGGAAATACGCAGTATTTT.